The rows below give T cell receptor beta chains drawn from one sample of a study of early T cells in non-severe SARS-CoV-2 infection. MiXCR, run by TCRdb on the 5' RACE reads, gives a single entry per CDR3 protein. The sample consists of 80,000 to 95,000 distinct CDR3 sequences, around 14% of them appearing once. Sequenced: whole blood. These receptors were collected from an adult who was a healthcare worker with PCR-confirmed SARS-CoV-2 infection or an uninfected control (not recorded which). CDR3s include the opening cysteine and the closing phenylalanine or tryptophan. The order of the fields is V gene, J gene, clone size, D gene, CDR3 protein, CDR3 DNA. D genes are given only for firm matches. Clone size is shown for a subset of rows, as once, few, many or a class of expanded clone.

>TRBV20-1|TRBJ2-3|-|TRBD2
CSATRLAGARGTDTQYF
TGCAGTGCTACCAGACTAGCGGGGGCGAGGGGCACAGATACGCAGTATTTT
>TRBV7-2|TRBJ1-6|few|TRBD1
CASSLPGQVNSPLHF
TGTGCCAGCAGCCTACCGGGACAGGTTAATTCACCCCTCCACTTT
>TRBV6-2/TRBV6-3|TRBJ2-3|-|-
CASSYSASLSTVGRHTDTQYF
TGTGCCAGCAGTTACTCCGCGTCCCTGTCAACGGTGGGCAGACACACAGATACGCAGTATTTT
>TRBV5-4|TRBJ2-2|-|-
CASSLGMDTGELFF
TGTGCCAGCAGCTTGGGAATGGACACCGGGGAGCTGTTTTTT
>TRBV7-9|TRBJ2-1|few|TRBD2
CASKRGSAYNEQFF
TGTGCCAGCAAGCGGGGTAGCGCCTACAATGAGCAGTTCTTC
>TRBV6-1|TRBJ1-1|few|TRBD1
CASRVGGSTEAFF
TGTGCCAGCAGGGTAGGGGGCTCCACTGAAGCTTTCTTT
>TRBV7-9|TRBJ2-2|few|-
CASTVTGELFF
TGTGCCAGCACCGTGACCGGGGAGCTGTTTTTT
>TRBV4-1|TRBJ1-4|few|TRBD1
CASSPGQGRIQANEKLFF
TGCGCCAGCAGCCCAGGACAGGGTCGAATACAAGCTAATGAAAAACTGTTTTTT
>TRBV19|TRBJ1-6|few|TRBD1
CASSISDRVNSPLHF
TGTGCCAGTAGTATAAGTGACAGGGTGAATTCACCCCTCCACTTT
>TRBV5-4|TRBJ1-3|few|-
CASSLGSGSGNTIYF
TGTGCCAGCAGCTTGGGTTCCGGCTCTGGAAACACCATATATTTT
>TRBV7-2|TRBJ2-6|-|-
CASSFITGTAVLTF
TGTGCCAGCAGCTTTATAACCGGGACGGCAGTCCTGACTTTC
>TRBV2|TRBJ1-4|-|-
CASRVQGSTEKLFF
TGTGCCAGCAGAGTCCAGGGGTCGACTGAAAAACTGTTTTTT